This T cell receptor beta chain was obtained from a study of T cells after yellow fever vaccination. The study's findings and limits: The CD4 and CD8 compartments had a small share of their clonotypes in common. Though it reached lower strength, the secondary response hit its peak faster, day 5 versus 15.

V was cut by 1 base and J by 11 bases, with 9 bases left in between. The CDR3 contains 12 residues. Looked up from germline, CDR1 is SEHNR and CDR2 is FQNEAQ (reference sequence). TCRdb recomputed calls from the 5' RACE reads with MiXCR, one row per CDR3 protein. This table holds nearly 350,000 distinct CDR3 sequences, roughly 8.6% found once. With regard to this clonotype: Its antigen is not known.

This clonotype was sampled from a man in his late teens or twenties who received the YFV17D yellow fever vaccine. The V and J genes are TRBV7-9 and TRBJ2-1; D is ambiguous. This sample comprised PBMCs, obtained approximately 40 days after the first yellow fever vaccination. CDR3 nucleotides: TGTGCCAGCAGCTTAGTCGGAAATAAGCAGTTCTTC. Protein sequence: CASSLVGNKQFF.